This T cell receptor beta chain was profiled in a study of cytomegalovirus exposure and HLA in healthy donors (TCRdb year 2017). Notes on the research overall: According to an earlier analysis of 587 of the donors, roughly 180 million T cells yielded 90 million to 130 million unique TCR beta sequences and less than 300 Gb of sequence data. An early release covering about 600 HLA-typed donors comprised about 300 gigabases of sequencing data and around 80 million unique TCR sequences. The genetic ancestry cluster associated with self-reported Caucasian donors included around four fifths of the 300 to 400 genotyped donors. The study aimed to test whether cataloging public T cell receptors could reveal signatures of past pathogen exposure. The study used immunosequencing to profile the T cell repertoires of some 600 subjects and linked those repertoires to cytomegalovirus serostatus. Along with the approximately 620-subject first cohort, a separate validation cohort of around 110 different subjects was used. To predict cytomegalovirus infection status, the study brought together high-throughput TCR immunosequencing, statistical association of individual TCRs with disease status, and machine learning. A later analysis re-examined previously published TCR beta repertoires from just over 650 donors and added high-resolution HLA genotyping to investigate patterns of TCR occurrence. The later analysis used no new phenotypic data to find candidate immune exposures, relying instead on TCR beta sequences and their occurrence across donors. An earlier analysis of 500 to 750 of the donors applied high-throughput TCR beta sequencing to assess whether each TCR beta V gene segment acted as functional or pseudogenic. Alongside the repertoire data, information on donor age, sex, ethnicity and CMV serostatus was compiled. A later genetic analysis used genome-wide SNP genotypes for about 65% of the roughly 670 donors, treating that subset as a discovery cohort. All discovery cohort repertoires had been generated on a single sequencing platform. HLA typing included class I and class II loci at four-digit resolution. The number of donors typed differed by locus, with 629-630 for A, B, C, DRB1 and DQB1, approximately 500 for DQA1, under 610 for DPA1, and some 450 for DPB1. Several DR-DQ haplotypes were treated as single units for association and clustering because of strong linkage in the cohort. Across about 380 genotyped donors of the cohort, an average of about 240,000 unique TCR beta nucleotide sequences per donor were sequenced, and roughly 17% of those sequences were non-productive. Study-wide findings and limitations: According to a later analysis, most CMV-associated TCR beta chains appeared to be HLA-restricted, and the HLA associations seemed to be driven largely by CMV exposure. When HLA alleles, especially DR and DQ, strongly co-occurred, attributing TCR associations to individual alleles was difficult. A later analysis found that HLA-associated TCR beta chains were more clonally expanded and had lower generation probabilities than equally common non-associated chains. At a false discovery rate of 0.05, a later analysis linked about 17,000 TCR beta sequences to specific HLA alleles. Compared with the approximately 720-donor mean, donors in an Asian-associated ancestry cluster had fewer N-insertions in productive TCRs, according to a later genetic analysis. The classifier was reported to diagnose cytomegalovirus status with high specificity and sensitivity in both the original cohort and the validation cohort. The authors suggested that the approach could potentially be extended to other disease states and immunological phenotypes. A group of highly shared sequence variants was considered likely to be a technical artifact of the sequencing pipeline. Immune exposure information for the cohort was limited to CMV serostatus. Some IMGT-functional V segments, including TRBV6-2 and TRBV6-3, could not be distinguished by the 87-base-pair reads and were therefore excluded. This cohort had only TCR beta chains sequenced, and the lack of alpha or paired-chain data limited which features could be detected. A total of fewer than 200 TCR beta chains were listed by the study as associated with cytomegalovirus. An association between a missense DCLRE1C variant and V-gene and J-gene trimming of TCR beta chains was found in a later genetic analysis and replicated in an independent cohort. The presence/absence analyses assumed that sequencing depth was roughly uniform across donors, and that assumption may not be true. According to a later analysis, parvovirus B19, influenza, CMV and Epstein-Barr virus appeared linked to several top co-occurrence clusters. In an earlier analysis of around 600 of the donors, most TCR beta V segments were observed in productive rearrangements about 87% or about 30% of the time, broadly matching IMGT annotations. Correlated functional status among segregating V segments might reflect linkage disequilibrium, but an unknown experimental factor could not be ruled out. In vitro tests confirmed that three of the cytomegalovirus-associated TCR beta chains recognize cytomegalovirus antigens. According to a later analysis, TCR association rates differed among HLA loci, with DRB1 alleles showing the most associated TCRs and HLA-C alleles showing the fewest. Across donors, most TCR sequences were observed very rarely, whereas some public TCRs were present in many individuals. A further reported finding was that TCR beta sequences accurately predicted the HLA-A and HLA-B alleles for most subjects in the first cohort. Over 15 rarely observed V segments, including chromosome 9 orphons, were excluded from the earlier analysis of about 500 of the donors because counts were too low. Because HLA typing was missing for some donors at each locus, association tests included only the typed subset.

In total, 600 or so healthy bone marrow donors made up the cohort. Cohort members were all nominally healthy when sampled, although unrecorded immune exposures were likely present. The donor was CMV seronegative and was included in the group of approximately 350 seronegative cohort members. A peripheral blood sample was provided by each donor, and peripheral blood mononuclear cells were used for TCR beta sequencing. The Qiagen DNeasy Blood Extraction Kit was used to extract genomic DNA from the blood cell samples. A remark on this clone: It lacks a known antigen. No clone much larger than this one lies a single base away; base qualities are absent.

Library preparation used the immunoSEQ multiplex PCR assay. For the multiplex PCR, a mixture combining 60 forward primers for TCR Vbeta segments and 13 reverse primers for TCR Jbeta segments was used. The CDR3 region of rearranged TCR beta genes was amplified from genomic DNA with a multiplex PCR assay. The Illumina HiSeq System was used to sequence the amplified TCR beta libraries as 87-base-pair reads. On the study's bioinformatics: A later analysis tallied 75 million to 95 million unique TCR beta chains across the 666 repertoires, and around 12 million of those chains were shared by two or more donors. Raw reads were error-corrected and collapsed into unique sequences by a nearest-neighbor algorithm in which closely related sequences were merged to remove PCR and sequencing errors. CDR3 sequences were aligned to IMGT reference sequences to assign V, D and J gene segments. For a sequence to be retained, a match of at least six nucleotides was required to both a V gene segment and a J gene segment. A rearrangement was called productive if the CDR3 had no stop codons and remained in frame with V and J, and every other rearrangement was called non-productive. Following IMGT convention, CDR3 was defined as the stretch from the second conserved V-encoded cysteine up to the conserved J-encoded phenylalanine. The earlier analysis of about 590 of the donors excluded sequences that lacked an unambiguous match to a single V gene segment. An earlier analysis of just under 600 of the donors called V segments functional above 56.7% productive rearrangements and segregating when the between-donor standard deviation exceeded 5%. A statistical classification framework was built to diagnose cytomegalovirus status from the catalog of TCR beta chain sequences. A later analysis assigned V and J genes by comparing TCR nucleotide sequences with IMGT/GENE-DB human TR gene sequences. A later analysis assigned CDR3 sequences and most-parsimonious VDJ recombination scenarios with the TCRdist pipeline. In a later analysis, each TCR beta chain was defined by its CDR3 amino acid sequence together with its V-gene family, and reads without a unique V-gene family were excluded. As a way to deal with suspected cross-contamination and a sequencing artifact, a later analysis dropped 450 to 600 nucleotide sequences that were highly shared and had low generation probability. For each public chain, a later analysis derived a clonal expansion index from normalized ranks of inferred template counts within each repertoire. In a later analysis, generation probabilities were computed with a VDJ recombination model fitted to out-of-frame rearrangements, and the resulting probabilities were checked against IGoR. In a later analysis, TCR-TCR, TCR-HLA and TCR-CMV co-occurrence was scored with hypergeometric tests, and a repertoire-size bias correction was applied to TCR pairs. In a later analysis, false discovery rates were estimated by permuting HLA or CMV assignments 20 times. In a later analysis, co-occurring TCRs were grouped using DBSCAN, with TCRdist sequence similarity added in when clustering inside HLA-allele-positive subsets. Co-occurrence clustering excluded repertoires with fewer than 30,000 or more than 120,000 public chains, plus five with anomalous nucleotide sharing. TCRdb retrieved this table from immuneACCESS and kept in-frame rearrangements only. Not all clones are present; in checked studies, unresolved V genes account for under half, and no reason is known for the remainder. V, J and clone size are those of that table, while D and trimming were read from the DNA. Present in this sample are 95,000 to 100,000 clones, less than 85% of which were seen just once. Roughly 1.8% of the sample rests with the top ten.

CDR1 SGHRS and CDR2 YFSETQ were looked up in the germline V gene. The cysteine opens and the phenylalanine closes a CDR3 of 13 amino acids. Here the CDR3 DNA is all that survives: 39 bases in frame from base 1. V is shortened by 5 bases, J by 7 bases, and the region joining them spans 14 bases. This TCR was recovered from a male donor in good health and CMV-seronegative. The source material was PBMCs. The chain couples TRBV5-1 to TRBJ2-3, with a weak D call of TRBD1 (5 bases match). CDR3 sequence: CASRHMWTYTQYF. In nucleotides, the sequence is TGCGCCAGCAGACATATGTGGACATATACGCAGTATTTT.